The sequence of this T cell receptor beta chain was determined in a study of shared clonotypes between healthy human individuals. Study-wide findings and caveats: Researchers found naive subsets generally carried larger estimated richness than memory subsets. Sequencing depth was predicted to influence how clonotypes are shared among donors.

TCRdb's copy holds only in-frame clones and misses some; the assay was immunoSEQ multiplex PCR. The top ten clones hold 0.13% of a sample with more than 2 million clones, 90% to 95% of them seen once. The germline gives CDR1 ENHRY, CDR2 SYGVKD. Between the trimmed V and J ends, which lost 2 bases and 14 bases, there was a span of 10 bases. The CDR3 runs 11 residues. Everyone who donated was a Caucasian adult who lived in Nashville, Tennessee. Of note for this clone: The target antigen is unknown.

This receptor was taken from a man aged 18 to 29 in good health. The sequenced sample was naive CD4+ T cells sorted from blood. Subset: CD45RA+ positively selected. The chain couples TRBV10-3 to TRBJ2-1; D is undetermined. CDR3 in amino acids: CAISEPGSEFF. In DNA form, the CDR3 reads TGTGCCATCAGTGAGCCGGGCTCGGAGTTCTTC.